Here is one TCR beta chain with its context. The antigen remains undetermined. The data are from a study of shared clonotypes between healthy human individuals. Study in general: Three plates were used per donor for CD4 naive, three for CD4 memory, two for CD8 naive and one for CD8 memory.

Study conclusions and caveats: The study drew on few donors, limiting represented genetic and exposure-history diversity. Approximately 5.4% of naive CD4 clonotypes were common to several donors. Shared clonotypes across all four donors exceeded non-shared ones in generation probability.

The table came from immunoSEQ multiplex PCR; TCRdb's copy has only in-frame clones and leaves some out. The repertoire includes about 1,800,000 clones, roughly 95% of them detected once, and roughly 1% sits in the top ten. Germline V CDR1 and CDR2: SGHAT, FQDESV (reference sequence). V lost 5 bases to trimming and J lost 4 bases; unmatched junction nucleotides: 8. The CDR3 has 17 amino acids. The naive CD8 population came from CD45RO-negative cells selected for CCR7, without terminally differentiated effector memory CD45RA+ cells. The chain joins TRBV11-1 to TRBJ2-1, with 13 bases lining up with TRBD2. Sample: naive CD8+ T cells sorted from blood. This receptor was identified in a man between 18 and 29 years old in good health. For the CDR3, the DNA is TGTGCCAGCAGCGAACTAGCGGGGGGGCTTATTTACAATGAGCAGTTCTTC. It is translated as CASSELAGGLIYNEQFF. The whole variable domain, filled in from reference TRBV11-1 and TRBJ2-1, reads EAEVAQSPRYKITEKSQAVAFWCDPISGHATLYWYRQILGQGPELLVQFQDESVVDDSQLPKDRFSAERLKGVDSTLKIQPAELGDSAMYLCASSELAGGLIYNEQFFGPGTRLTVL.